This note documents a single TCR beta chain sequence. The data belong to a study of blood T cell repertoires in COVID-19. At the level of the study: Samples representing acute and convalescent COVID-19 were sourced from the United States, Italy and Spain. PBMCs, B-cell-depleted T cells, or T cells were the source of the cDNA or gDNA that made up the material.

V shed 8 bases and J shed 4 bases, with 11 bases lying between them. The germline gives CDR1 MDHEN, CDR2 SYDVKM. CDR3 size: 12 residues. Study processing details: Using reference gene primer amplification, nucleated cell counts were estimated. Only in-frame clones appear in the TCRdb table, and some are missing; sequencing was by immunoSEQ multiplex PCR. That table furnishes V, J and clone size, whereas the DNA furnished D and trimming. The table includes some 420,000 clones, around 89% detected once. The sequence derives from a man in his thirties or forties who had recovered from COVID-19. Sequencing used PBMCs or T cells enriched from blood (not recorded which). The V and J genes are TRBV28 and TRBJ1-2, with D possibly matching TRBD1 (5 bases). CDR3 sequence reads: CASRDSSYGYTF. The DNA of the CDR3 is TGTGCCAGCCGAGACAGCTCCTATGGCTACACCTTC.